This T cell receptor beta chain emerged from a study of control samples from healthy donors and cancer patients. Looked up from germline, CDR1 is KGHSH and CDR2 is LQKENI. This CDR3 is built from 16 residues. Trimming cost V 5 bases and J 0 bases, with 16 bases left between them. Profiling relied on immunoSEQ multiplex PCR, and the TCRdb table lists in-frame clones only, not all of them. Of some 200,000 clones in the sample, roughly 94% were seen once. V usage is TRBV18 and J usage is TRBJ1-1; D gene unclear. The TCR sequence derives from a man in his forties or fifties in good health. The sequenced material came from blood. For the CDR3, the DNA is TGTGCCAGCTCAGAGTTAACAGTCTTATTGAACACTGAAGCTTTCTTT. Protein sequence: CASSELTVLLNTEAFF.